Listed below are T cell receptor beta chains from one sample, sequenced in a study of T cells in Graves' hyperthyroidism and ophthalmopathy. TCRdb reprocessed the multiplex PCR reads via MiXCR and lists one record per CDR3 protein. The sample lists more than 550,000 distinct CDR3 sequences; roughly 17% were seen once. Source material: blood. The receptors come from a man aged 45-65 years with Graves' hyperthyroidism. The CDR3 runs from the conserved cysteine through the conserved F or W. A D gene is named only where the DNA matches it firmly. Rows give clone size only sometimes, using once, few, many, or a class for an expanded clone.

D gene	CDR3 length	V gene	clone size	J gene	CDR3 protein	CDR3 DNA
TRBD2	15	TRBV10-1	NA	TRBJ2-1	CASSGGLAGGSEQFF	TGCGCCAGCAGTGGGGGACTAGCGGGAGGTAGTGAGCAGTTCTTC
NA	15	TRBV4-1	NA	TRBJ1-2	CASSQDSVVNYGYTF	TGCGCCAGCAGCCAAGACTCGGTAGTTAACTATGGCTACACCTTC
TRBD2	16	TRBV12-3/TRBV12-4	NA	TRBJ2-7	CASRSGLAGYNYEQYF	TGTGCCAGCCGCTCGGGACTAGCGGGATACAACTACGAGCAGTACTTC
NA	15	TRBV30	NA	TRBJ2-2	CAWKQQGLVTGELFF	TGTGCCTGGAAGCAACAGGGCCTTGTAACCGGGGAGCTGTTTTTT
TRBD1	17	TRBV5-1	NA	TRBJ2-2	CASSLAWDSMNTGELFF	TGCGCCAGCAGCTTGGCCTGGGACAGCATGAACACCGGGGAGCTGTTTTTT
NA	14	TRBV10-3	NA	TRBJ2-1	CATRIETTYNEQFF	TGTGCCACTAGGATTGAAACGACCTACAATGAGCAGTTCTTC
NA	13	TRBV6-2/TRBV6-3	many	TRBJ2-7	CASTNHPTYEQYF	TGTGCCAGCACTAACCATCCGACGTACGAGCAGTACTTC
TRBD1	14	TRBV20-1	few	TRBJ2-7	CSASSPGQGYEQYF	TGCAGTGCTAGTAGTCCGGGACAGGGATACGAGCAGTACTTC
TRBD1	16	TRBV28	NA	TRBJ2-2	CASSPRTGKITGELFF	TGTGCCAGCAGCCCCCGGACAGGGAAGATTACCGGGGAGCTGTTTTTT
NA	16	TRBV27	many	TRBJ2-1	CASSTWTPSSYNEQFF	TGTGCCAGCAGTACCTGGACACCGAGCTCCTACAATGAGCAGTTCTTC
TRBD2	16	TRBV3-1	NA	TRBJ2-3	CASTMTSGKSTDTQYF	TGTGCCAGCACCATGACTAGCGGGAAGAGCACAGATACGCAGTATTTT
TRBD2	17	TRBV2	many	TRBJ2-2	CASSDFRLAGFPGELFF	TGTGCCAGCAGTGATTTTAGACTAGCGGGATTCCCCGGGGAGCTGTTTTTT
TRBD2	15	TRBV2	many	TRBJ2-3	CASSDLAGVTDTQYF	TGTGCCAGCAGTGATTTGGCGGGAGTGACAGATACGCAGTATTTT
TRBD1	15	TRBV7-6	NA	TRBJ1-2	CASSWGQGAEDGYTF	TGTGCCAGCAGCTGGGGACAGGGGGCGGAGGATGGCTACACCTTC
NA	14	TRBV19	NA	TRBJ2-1	CASSTWDNYNEQFF	TGTGCCAGTAGTACCTGGGACAACTACAATGAGCAGTTCTTC
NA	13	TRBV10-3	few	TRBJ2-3	CAISETSTDTQYF	TGTGCCATCAGTGAAACTAGCACAGATACGCAGTATTTT